These 15 T cell receptor beta chains came from one sample sequenced in a study of cytomegalovirus exposure and HLA in healthy donors. Sequencing was performed with immunoSEQ multiplex PCR; in TCRdb, only in-frame clones are kept and a portion is missing. The profile shows 200,000 to 250,000 clones, approximately 87% of them singletons. Sequenced: PBMCs. The receptors shown here come from a woman under 30 in good health and CMV-seronegative.

The rearrangement links TRBV30 to TRBJ1-4, with D hard to call. CDR1 and CDR2 from the germline V gene are GTSNPN and SVGIG (reference sequence). V lost 6 bases to trimming and J lost 8 bases, with 16 bases between them. The CDR3 is made up of 13 amino acids. The CDR3 DNA reads as TGTGCCTGCTTTACAGCGGTGGGGGAAAAACTGTTTTTT. Translation gives CACFTAVGEKLFF.

The chain joins TRBV18 to TRBJ1-6; tentatively, D is TRBD1 (6 bases). The V gene lost 4 bases and the J gene lost 5 bases, with 12 bases spanning the gap. The CDR3 covers 15 residues. Germline CDR1 is KGHSH and CDR2 is LQKENI. The CDR3 is CASSLVRTDNSPLHF. DNA for the CDR3: TGTGCCAGCTCACTTGTCCGGACAGATAATTCACCCCTCCACTTT.

Regarding this clone: Other DNA sequences in the same sample also yield this CDR3. The gene calls are TRBV9 and TRBJ2-5; D is unresolved. Trimming shortened V by 0 bases and J by 2 bases, and 8 bases separated the two germline ends. The CDR3 has 14 residues. Germline values: CDR1 SGDLS, CDR2 YYNGEE. The CDR3 loop is CASSVAGDQETQYF. In DNA, the CDR3 is TGTGCCAGCAGCGTAGCGGGTGATCAAGAGACCCAGTACTTC.

This chain links TRBV6-1 with TRBJ1-5, with TRBD1 as a possible D gene (6 bases). From germline, CDR1 is MNHNS and CDR2 SASEGT. The CDR3 loop spans 14 amino acids. V shed 10 bases and J shed 6 bases, with 19 bases lying between them. CDR3 DNA: TGTGCCACCACAGGACAGCCGTCTAGTCAGCCCCAGCATTTT. Translated: CATTGQPSSQPQHF.

The gene calls are TRBV19 and TRBJ2-2; 12 nucleotides line up with TRBD1. J was trimmed by 3 bases and V by 4 bases; bases with no gene match: 6. The CDR3 is 17 residues long. Germline V gives CDR1 LNHDA, CDR2 SQIVND (reference sequence). CDR3 coding DNA: TGTGCCAGTAGTACCAAGGGACAGGGGGCCGACACCGGGGAGCTGTTTTTT. It codes for CASSTKGQGADTGELFF.

The chain recombines TRBV7-3 with TRBJ2-5; a possible D gene is TRBD1 (6 bases). With 1 base removed from V and 5 bases from J, the gap between germline ends came to 11 bases. Germline CDR1 and CDR2: SGHTA and FQGTGA. The CDR3 loop spans 14 amino acids. The CDR3 spells CASSLIFRGETQYF. The CDR3 bases are TGTGCCAGCAGCTTAATTTTTAGGGGGGAGACCCAGTACTTC.

For this clone: The conserved final phenylalanine or tryptophan is absent from the CDR3, which likely points to a read error. Because the CDR3's place on the DNA is in doubt, the DNA is left out and the CDR3 is given as listed by TCRdb. The J gene is TRBJ1-1, the V gene TRBV27. The germline V gene encodes CDR1 MNHEY and CDR2 SMNVEV (reference sequence). The CDR3 length is 9 residues, termini included. The CDR3 loop is CASSPPGRR.

V and J are TRBV27 and TRBJ2-1; D might be TRBD1 or TRBD2, each matching 7 bases. Trimming took off 7 bases at V and 9 bases at J, with 25 bases between the two ends. Germline CDR1 MNHEY, CDR2 SMNVEV (reference sequence). This CDR3 has 16 residues. The CDR3 loop is CASTLLGRGGLSEQFF. The CDR3 DNA reads as TGTGCCAGCACCCTCCTCGGCAGGGGGGGTTTGAGTGAGCAGTTCTTC.

This rearrangement joins TRBV5-3 to TRBJ2-5, with 9 bases matching TRBD2. TRBV5-3 is an open reading frame whose function is uncertain. The CDR3 spans 19 residues. Germline trimming cut 4 bases from V and 3 bases from J; bases unmatched to any gene: 19. The CDR3 region is CARSLAPPLAGMWEETQYF. The CDR3 DNA follows: TGTGCCAGAAGCCTAGCCCCCCCGCTAGCGGGGATGTGGGAAGAGACCCAGTACTTC.

The chain uses TRBV30 and TRBJ2-2; no firm D call. The V end was cut by 4 bases, the J end by 1 base, with 7 bases between. The germline CDR1 and CDR2 sequences are GTSNPN and SVGIG (reference sequence). This CDR3 is built from 13 residues. The CDR3, as DNA: TGTGCCTGGAACCCCCTGAACACCGGGGAGCTGTTTTTT. Protein sequence: CAWNPLNTGELFF.

This clone has just a few counts. Other DNA sequences in the same sample also yield this CDR3. The rearrangement uses TRBV10-3 and TRBJ2-7; D is possibly TRBD2 (7 bases). The CDR3 is 13 amino acids. CDR1 is ENHRY, CDR2 SYGVKD, per germline. The germline V and J ends were trimmed by 6 bases and 1 base, with 10 bases remaining between them. For the CDR3, the DNA is TGTGCCATCAGCGAGGGGGGGTCCTACGAGCAGTACTTC. As protein: CAISEGGSYEQYF.

This clone was picked up one time. The genes are TRBV9 and TRBJ1-2, with 8 bases matching TRBD1. Germline assignment: CDR1 SGDLS and CDR2 YYNGEE. The CDR3 is made up of 15 amino acids. J was trimmed by 8 bases and V by 4 bases; bases with no gene match: 13. The CDR3 reads CASSSRTGSSHGYTF. In nucleotides, the CDR3 is TGTGCCAGCAGCTCCCGGACAGGGTCTTCGCACGGCTACACCTTC.

The chain carries TRBV6-5 and TRBJ2-2; D tentatively reads TRBD1 or TRBD2 (5 bases each). The germline V gene has CDR1 MNHEY and CDR2 SVGAGI. The CDR3 runs 14 residues. V lost 3 bases, J lost 5 bases, and 10 bases lay in between. CDR3 amino acids: CASSYSRETGELFF. CDR3 nucleotides: TGTGCCAGCAGTTATAGCAGGGAGACCGGGGAGCTGTTTTTT.

The chain employs TRBV18 and TRBJ1-2; TRBD1 agrees at 11 bases. From germline, CDR1 is KGHSH and CDR2 LQKENI. V lost 1 base, J lost 1 base, and 2 bases stayed unmatched. The CDR3 loop spans 16 amino acids. This CDR3 reads CASSPQGQGVNYGYTF. Written as DNA, the CDR3 is TGTGCCAGCTCACCACAGGGACAGGGGGTTAACTATGGCTACACCTTC.

In its sample, this clone was seen a few times. CDR3 sequence: CASSLGTGVEKLFF. The CDR3 bases are TGTGCCAGCAGCCTAGGGACAGGTGTGGAAAAACTGTTTTTT. This chain links TRBV7-2 with TRBJ1-4; 8 bases are shared with TRBD1. This CDR3 comprises 14 residues. The ends lost 5 bases at V and 8 bases at J; junction bases unmatched: 7. The germline CDR1 and CDR2 sequences are SGHTA and FQGNSA.